In this sample, the clone carrying this T cell receptor (beta chain) turned up many times. The sample belongs to a study of regulatory T cells in long-lasting Graves disease. Building of the TCR beta libraries involved iRepertoire HTBI primers and Arm-PCR of CDR3 regions. A single record per CDR3 protein comes from TCRdb applying MiXCR to the multiplex PCR reads. In the table there are 300,000 to 400,000 distinct CDR3 sequences, 15% of which are singletons. As for time point: newly diagnosed GD, antithyroid drugs for less than 3 months. With RNA extracted from PBMCs as input, the TCR library was made. The sequencing used peripheral blood mononuclear cells (PBMCs), collected at new diagnosis, from a patient treated with antithyroid drugs. The TCR sequence derives from a female donor with Graves disease.

The DNA for the CDR3 is TGTGCCAGCAGTGAAGCTTTGGACAGGATCCTACGAGGGCAGTACTTC. Its translation is CASSEALDRILRGQYF. The rearrangement uses TRBV6-2 or TRBV6-3 and TRBJ2-7; 7 bases map to TRBD1. This CDR3 region has 16 residues. Trimming took 5 bases from V and 9 from J; bases not matched to a gene: 19. Germline V CDR1 and CDR2: MNHEY, SVGEGT.